Following are 12 T cell receptor beta chains from one sample sequenced in a study of sequential checkpoint blockade in melanoma. Some clones are missing from TCRdb's copy, which holds only in-frame ones; the method was immunoSEQ multiplex PCR. Among around 4,800 clones, about 40% were seen once, and the ten largest hold about 6.6%. The sample's treatment: randomized to nivolumab then ipilimumab (arm A) or the reverse (arm B). The source was tumor tissue (inferred from file names), collected from a patient given nivolumab and ipilimumab in sequence. The receptors stem from a human donor with melanoma.

The chain links TRBV25-1 to TRBJ1-2, with 8 bases that match TRBD1. Germline V gene sequence: CDR1 MGHDK, CDR2 SYGVNS. CDR3 length: 14 residues. V trimming: 4 bases; J trimming: 4 bases; junction bases outside the gene matches: 5. The CDR3 reads CASSADRVSYGYTF. CDR3 nucleotide sequence: TGTGCCAGCAGTGCGGACAGGGTCAGCTATGGCTACACCTTC.

This chain uses TRBV4-1 with TRBJ2-3, with TRBD1 as a possible D gene (6 bases). V was shortened by 1 base and J by 5 bases, with 13 bases between the two germline ends. The CDR3 is 15 residues long. The germline V gene has CDR1 MGHRA and CDR2 YSYEKL. Here the CDR3 reads CASSQGGPRGDTQYF. The CDR3 DNA follows: TGCGCCAGCAGCCAAGGGGGGCCCCGTGGAGATACGCAGTATTTT.

The chain combines TRBV19 with TRBJ2-3, with 11 bases matching TRBD2. The CDR3 length is 15 residues. V was pared by 6 bases and J by 2 bases, with 4 bases of the junction left unmatched. Per germline, CDR1 LNHDA and CDR2 SQIVND (reference sequence). The CDR3 sequence is CASRDSGRATDTQYF. The CDR3 DNA follows: TGTGCCAGTAGGGATAGCGGGAGGGCCACAGATACGCAGTATTTT.

In its sample, this clone ranks as large. The chain links TRBV11-3 to TRBJ1-1, with D perhaps matching TRBD1 (5 bases). The germline V gene has CDR1 SGHNT and CDR2 YENEEA. Trimming removed 0 bases from V and 7 bases from J, with 15 bases in between. The CDR3 is made up of 15 amino acids. The CDR3 region is CASSLDGMAGLEAFF. In DNA, the CDR3 is TGTGCCAGCAGCTTAGATGGTATGGCGGGACTTGAAGCTTTCTTT.

This clone was detected a few times. J is TRBJ1-2 and V is TRBV6-8; D not certain. Germline CDR1 reads MNHGY; CDR2 reads SAAAGT. The CDR3 is made up of 13 amino acids. V lost 2 bases and J lost 5, with 9 bases in between. The CDR3 is CASSYNYLYGYTF. DNA of the CDR3: TGTGCCAGCAGTTACAATTACTTGTATGGCTACACCTTC.

This clone was observed a few times. V gene TRBV9 combines with J gene TRBJ2-1; 7 bases align to TRBD1. V shed 2 bases, J shed 7 bases, and the junction held 6 bases outside the gene matches. The CDR3 totals 14 residues. Per the germline V gene, CDR1 is SGDLS and CDR2 is YYNGEE. The CDR3: CASSVGTVGNEQFF. The CDR3 bases are TGTGCCAGCAGCGTTGGGACAGTTGGGAATGAGCAGTTCTTC. The full variable domain, completed using reference TRBV9 and TRBJ2-1, is DSGVTQTPKHLITATGQRVTLRCSPRSGDLSVYWYQQSLDQGLQFLIQYYNGEERAKGNILERFSAQQFPDLHSELNLSSLELGDSALYFCASSVGTVGNEQFFGPGTRLTVL.

The gene calls are TRBV6-8 and TRBJ1-1; D ambiguous. Looked up from germline, CDR1 is MNHGY and CDR2 is SAAAGT. This CDR3 contains 13 residues. V was shortened by 3 bases and J by 1 base, with 6 bases between the two germline ends. The CDR3 DNA follows: TGTGCCAGCAGTTATTACGGGAACACTGAAGCTTTCTTT. Protein: CASSYYGNTEAFF.

The table lists this clone with a few counts. The V and J genes are TRBV6-7 and TRBJ1-3; D is uncertain. TRBV6-7 falls under the ORF class, with uncertain function. Trimming pared 10 bases from V and 1 base from J, leaving 14 bases between. CDR3 length: 14 residues. The CDR3 sequence is CATPLSDSGNTIYF. The CDR3 DNA sequence: TGTGCCACTCCACTCTCGGATTCTGGAAACACCATATATTTT.

The gene calls are TRBV7-7 and TRBJ2-4; 7 bases fit TRBD2. After removal of 5 bases from V and 5 bases from J, the junction contained 12 bases not matched to a gene. Germline CDR1 and CDR2: SSHAT and FNYEAQ (reference sequence). The CDR3 totals 16 residues. The CDR3 here is CASSPGGLHVQNIQYF. DNA of the CDR3: TGTGCCAGCAGCCCGGGGGGACTACACGTCCAAAACATTCAGTACTTC. Filled out from reference TRBV7-7 and TRBJ2-4, the complete variable domain reads GAGVSQSPRYKVTKRGQDVTLRCDPISSHATLYWYQQALGQGPEFLTYFNYEAQPDKSGLPSDRFSAERPEGSISTLTIQRTEQRDSAMYRCASSPGGLHVQNIQYFGAGTRLSVL.

The J gene is TRBJ1-1, the V gene TRBV28, with TRBD1 identical over 8 bases. Per the germline V gene, CDR1 is MDHEN and CDR2 is SYDVKM. The CDR3 spans 13 residues. The V gene end was trimmed by 6 bases and the J gene end by 6 bases; junction bases not matched to a gene: 6. Here the CDR3 reads CASRSGGVPEAFF. DNA for the CDR3: TGTGCCAGCAGATCAGGGGGCGTCCCTGAAGCTTTCTTT.

The chain has TRBV5-1 and TRBJ2-1; 11 bases line up with TRBD2. V shed 5 bases, J shed 4 bases, and the junction held 2 bases outside the gene matches. CDR1 is SGHRS and CDR2 is YFSETQ in the germline V gene. The CDR3 length is 14 residues. CDR3 amino acids: CASRLAGEYNEQFF. The CDR3 region has the DNA TGCGCCAGCAGACTAGCGGGAGAATACAATGAGCAGTTCTTC.

A remark on this clone: At one end the junction does not follow the germline gene, possibly because of a read error. The chain uses TRBV6-8 and TRBJ2-7; 8 positions agree with TRBD2. The CDR3 totals 12 residues. Germline V CDR1 and CDR2: MNHGY, SAAAGT. CDR3 nucleotide sequence: TGTACCAGATACGGGAGGGGCTGCGAGCAGTACTTC. Protein product: CTRYGRGCEQYF.